This passage covers 2 T cell receptor beta chains from one sample sequenced in a study of immune evolution from preneoplasia to lung adenocarcinoma. Clones were sequenced by immunoSEQ multiplex PCR, and TCRdb holds only the in-frame ones, with some missing. This table has roughly 7,500 clones, roughly 74% appearing once. Material for sequencing was FFPE atypical adenomatous hyperplasia tissue from the lung. Subset defined: atypical adenomatous hyperplasia (AAH), lung preneoplasia. These receptors originate from a donor aged 70 or older with lung adenocarcinoma. Some clones in this sample may be carry-over from other donors' samples.

The V and J genes are TRBV5-1 and TRBJ1-1; D perhaps matches TRBD1 (5 bases). The CDR3 extends over 15 amino acids. Germline lookup yields CDR1 SGHRS and CDR2 YFSETQ. V lost 0 bases, J lost 1 base, and 10 bases lay in between. CDR3 in DNA: TGCGCCAGCAGCTTGGTCCAGGGCGGGAACACTGAAGCTTTCTTT. Its translation is CASSLVQGGNTEAFF.

The CDR3 here is CASSLGQDEYGYTF. CDR3 DNA: TGTGCCAGCAGTTTGGGACAGGACGAATATGGCTACACCTTC. V and J are TRBV28 and TRBJ1-2; 8 bases are a match to TRBD1. The germline V gene encodes CDR1 MDHEN and CDR2 SYDVKM. This CDR3 is built from 14 residues. V lost 3 bases and J lost 5; bases outside the gene matches: 5.